This T cell receptor beta chain was recorded in a study of metastatic and nonmetastatic thyroid tumors. Across the study: Comparative analysis of repertoires was undertaken across blood and tumor or nodule tissue obtained from malignant and benign thyroid patients.

None of the patients had undergone any treatment ahead of thyroid surgery. Whole-study findings and limits: TCR beta diversity was reportedly significantly higher in malignant thyroid tumors than benign nodules, in blood and tumor.

Authors' data handling: The study's classifier, a distant-metastasis tool for papillary thyroid cancer, was built using CDR3 differences across clinicopathological groups. TCRdb reassembled clones from the PCR reads with MiXCR. The V and J calls, along with clone size, are taken from TCRdb and not from the paper's own processing. The sample records 16,000 or so clones, 24% being singletons. This clone was counted ten times or more. Its antigen is still unknown. This CDR3 contains 13 residues. Germline V gene data show CDR1 as LNHDA and CDR2 as SQIVND (reference sequence). V was shortened by 9 bases and J by 7 bases, with 18 bases between the two germline ends.

Source material: tumor tissue. This TCR was recovered from a female donor with papillary thyroid cancer or a benign thyroid nodule (not recorded which). Some clones in this sample may be carry-over from other donors' samples. V and J are TRBV19 and TRBJ1-2, with D tentatively TRBD1 (6 bases). This CDR3 reads CASGKGGAGGYTF. The CDR3 DNA reads TGTGCCAGCGGAAAGGGGGGGGCCGGTGGCTACACCTTC. Together with reference TRBV19 and TRBJ1-2, the CDR3 gives the full variable domain: DGGITQSPKYLFRKEGQNVTLSCEQNLNHDAMYWYRQDPGQGLRLIYYSQIVNDFQKGDIAEGYSVSREKKESFPLTVTSAQKNPTAFYLCASGKGGAGGYTFGSGTRLTVV.